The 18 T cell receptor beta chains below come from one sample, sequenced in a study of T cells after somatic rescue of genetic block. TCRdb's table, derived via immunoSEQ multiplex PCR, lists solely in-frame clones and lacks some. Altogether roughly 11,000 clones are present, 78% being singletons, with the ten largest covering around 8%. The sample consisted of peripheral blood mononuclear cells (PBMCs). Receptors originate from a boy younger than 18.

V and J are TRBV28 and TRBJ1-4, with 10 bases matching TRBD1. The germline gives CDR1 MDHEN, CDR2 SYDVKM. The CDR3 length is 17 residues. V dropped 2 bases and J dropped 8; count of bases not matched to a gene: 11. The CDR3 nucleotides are TGTGCCAGCAGTTTAGGGACAGGGGCGGGAAGTTACGAAAAACTGTTTTTT. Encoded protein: CASSLGTGAGSYEKLFF.

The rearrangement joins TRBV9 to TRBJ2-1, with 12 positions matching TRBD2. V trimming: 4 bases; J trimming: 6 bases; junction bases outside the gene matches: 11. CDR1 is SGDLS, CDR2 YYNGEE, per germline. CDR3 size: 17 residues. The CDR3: CASSLLGQGLAGNEQFF. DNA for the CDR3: TGTGCCAGCAGCCTACTCGGGCAGGGACTAGCGGGCAATGAGCAGTTCTTC.

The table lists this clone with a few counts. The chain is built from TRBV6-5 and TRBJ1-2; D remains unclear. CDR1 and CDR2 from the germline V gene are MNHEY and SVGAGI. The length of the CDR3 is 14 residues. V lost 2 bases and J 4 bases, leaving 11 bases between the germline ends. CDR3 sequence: CASSYVGGSYGYTF. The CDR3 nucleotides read TGTGCCAGCAGTTACGTCGGAGGCTCCTATGGCTACACCTTC.

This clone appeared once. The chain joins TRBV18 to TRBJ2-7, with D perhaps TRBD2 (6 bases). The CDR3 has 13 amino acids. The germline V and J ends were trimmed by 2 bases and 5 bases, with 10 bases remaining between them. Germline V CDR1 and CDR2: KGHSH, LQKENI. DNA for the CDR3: TGTGCCAGCTCACCAAATCGGAGGGACGAGCAGTACTTC. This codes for CASSPNRRDEQYF.

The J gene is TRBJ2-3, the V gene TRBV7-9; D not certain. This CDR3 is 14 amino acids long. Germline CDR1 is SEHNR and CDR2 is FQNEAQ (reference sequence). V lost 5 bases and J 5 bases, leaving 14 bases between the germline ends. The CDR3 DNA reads TGTGCCAGCAGCCCCCGGACCTCACTAGATACGCAGTATTTT. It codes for CASSPRTSLDTQYF. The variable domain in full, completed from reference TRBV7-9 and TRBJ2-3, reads DTGVSQNPRHKITKRGQNVTFRCDPISEHNRLYWYRQTLGQGPEFLTYFQNEAQLEKSRLLSDRFSAERPKGSFSTLEIQRTEQGDSAMYLCASSPRTSLDTQYFGPGTRLTVL.

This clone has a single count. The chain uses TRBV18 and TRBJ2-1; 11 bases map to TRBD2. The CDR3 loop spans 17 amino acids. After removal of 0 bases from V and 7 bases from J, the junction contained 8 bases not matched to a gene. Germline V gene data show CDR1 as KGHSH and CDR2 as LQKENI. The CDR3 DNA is TGTGCCAGCTCACCACCCGGGGCACTAGCGGGAGTAAATGAGCAGTTCTTC. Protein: CASSPPGALAGVNEQFF.

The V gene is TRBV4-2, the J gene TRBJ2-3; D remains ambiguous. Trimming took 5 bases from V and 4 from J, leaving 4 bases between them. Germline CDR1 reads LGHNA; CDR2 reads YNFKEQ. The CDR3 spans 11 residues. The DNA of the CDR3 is TGTGCCAGCAGCTTAGCAGATACGCAGTATTTT. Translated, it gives CASSLADTQYF.

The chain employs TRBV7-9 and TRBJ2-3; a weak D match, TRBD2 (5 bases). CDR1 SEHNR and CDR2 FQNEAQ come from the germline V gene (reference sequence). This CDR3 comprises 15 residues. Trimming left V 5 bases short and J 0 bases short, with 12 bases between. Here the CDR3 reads CASSKTGISTDTQYF. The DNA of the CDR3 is TGTGCCAGCAGCAAGACCGGGATCAGCACAGATACGCAGTATTTT.

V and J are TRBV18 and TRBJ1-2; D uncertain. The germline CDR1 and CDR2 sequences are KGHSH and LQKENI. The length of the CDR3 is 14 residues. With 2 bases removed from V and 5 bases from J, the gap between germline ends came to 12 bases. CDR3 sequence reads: CASSPTSGGYGYTF. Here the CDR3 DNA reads TGTGCCAGCTCACCAACAAGCGGTGGGTATGGCTACACCTTC.

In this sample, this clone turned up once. In nucleotides, the CDR3 is TGTGCCAGCAGCGTGACAGATTATAACTATGGCTACACCTTC. Translation: CASSVTDYNYGYTF. The chain joins TRBV9 to TRBJ1-2; D possibly corresponds to TRBD1 (5 bases). Between the trimmed V and J ends, which lost 2 bases and 1 base, there was a span of 9 bases. Germline-derived CDR1 and CDR2 are SGDLS and YYNGEE. The CDR3 is 14 residues long.

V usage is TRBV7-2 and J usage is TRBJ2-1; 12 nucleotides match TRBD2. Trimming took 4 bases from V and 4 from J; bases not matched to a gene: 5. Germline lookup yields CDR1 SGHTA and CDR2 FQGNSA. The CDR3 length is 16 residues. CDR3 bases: TGTGCCAGCAGCTGGACTAGCGGGATACGTTACAATGAGCAGTTCTTC. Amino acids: CASSWTSGIRYNEQFF.

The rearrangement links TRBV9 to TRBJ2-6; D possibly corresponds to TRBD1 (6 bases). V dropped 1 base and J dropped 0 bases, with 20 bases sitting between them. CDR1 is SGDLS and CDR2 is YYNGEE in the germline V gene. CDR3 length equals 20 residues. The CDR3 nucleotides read TGTGCCAGCAGCGTACGGGCCCGGGCGGACAGCTTCTCTGGGGCCAACGTCCTGACTTTC. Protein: CASSVRARADSFSGANVLTF.

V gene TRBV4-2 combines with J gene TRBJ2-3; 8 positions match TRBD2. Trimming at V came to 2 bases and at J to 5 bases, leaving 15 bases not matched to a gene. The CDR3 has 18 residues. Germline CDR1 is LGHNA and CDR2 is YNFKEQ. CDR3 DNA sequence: TGTGCCAGCAGCCAATTCCGGGGCCGGGGGGGCAGTATAGATACGCAGTATTTT. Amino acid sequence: CASSQFRGRGGSIDTQYF.

The chain's CDR3 is CASKAGAYNSPLHF. CDR3 nucleotides: TGTGCCAGCAAGGCAGGGGCCTATAATTCACCCCTCCACTTT. This chain uses TRBV6-5 with TRBJ1-6; TRBD1 might be the D (6 bases). This CDR3 spans 14 amino acids. With 7 bases removed from V and 2 bases from J, the gap between germline ends came to 9 bases. Germline V gives CDR1 MNHEY, CDR2 SVGAGI.

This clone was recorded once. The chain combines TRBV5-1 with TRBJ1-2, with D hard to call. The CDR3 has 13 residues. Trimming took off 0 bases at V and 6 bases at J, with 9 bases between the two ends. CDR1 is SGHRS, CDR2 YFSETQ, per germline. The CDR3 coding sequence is TGCGCCAGCAGCTTGGGGTCACACAATGGCTACACCTTC. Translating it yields CASSLGSHNGYTF.

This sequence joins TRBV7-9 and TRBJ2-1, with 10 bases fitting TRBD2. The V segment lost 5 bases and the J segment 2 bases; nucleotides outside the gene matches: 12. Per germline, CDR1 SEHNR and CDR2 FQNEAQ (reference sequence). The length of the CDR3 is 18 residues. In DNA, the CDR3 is TGTGCCAGCAGCGAACCCTCTAGCGGGAGAACAGCCTACAATGAGCAGTTCTTC. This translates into CASSEPSSGRTAYNEQFF.

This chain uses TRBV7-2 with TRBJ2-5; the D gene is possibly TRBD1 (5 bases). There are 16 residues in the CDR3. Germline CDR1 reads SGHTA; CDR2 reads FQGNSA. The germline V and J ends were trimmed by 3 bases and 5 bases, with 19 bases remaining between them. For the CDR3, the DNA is TGTGCCAGCAGCTTTACTGGTGGCAGGGTAAGGGAGACCCAGTACTTC. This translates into CASSFTGGRVRETQYF.

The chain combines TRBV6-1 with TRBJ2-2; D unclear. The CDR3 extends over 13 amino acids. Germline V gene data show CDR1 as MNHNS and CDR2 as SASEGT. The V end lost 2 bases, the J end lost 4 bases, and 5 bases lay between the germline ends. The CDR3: CASSEQPTGELFF. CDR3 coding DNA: TGTGCCAGCAGTGAACAACCCACCGGGGAGCTGTTTTTT.